This entry is about one T cell receptor (beta chain). Its antigen is still unknown. TCRdb re-derived calls from the reads in MiXCR, one entry per CDR3 protein. This sample has about 700,000 distinct CDR3 sequences, with approximately 33% found just once. Germline CDR1 is SGHVS and CDR2 is FQNEAQ. J lost 5 bases, V lost 3 bases, and 11 bases had no gene match. The CDR3 spans 17 residues. This sample stems from a study of T cell repertoires in cytomegalovirus infection. Study-wide background: Peptides in the study included HLA-C-restricted and HLA-B-restricted CMV epitopes. Public TCR beta signature analysis indicated the presence of both CMV infection and matching HLA type.

Points from the study as a whole: Ex vivo responses were dominated by HLA-C-restricted CMV-specific TCR beta clonotypes. Cumulated frequencies of public TCR beta families served to identify carriers of CMV plus the relevant HLA.

The sample was cultured PBMCs, taken from culture after CMV antigen stimulation. The chain links TRBV7-8 to TRBJ2-7; 12 nucleotides agree with TRBD2. This receptor was taken from a human donor in good health (CMV status not recorded). Some clones in this sample may be carry-over from other donors' samples. CDR3: CASSLQRTSGKTHEQYF. The DNA for the CDR3 is TGTGCCAGCAGCTTGCAACGGACTAGCGGGAAGACCCACGAGCAGTACTTC.